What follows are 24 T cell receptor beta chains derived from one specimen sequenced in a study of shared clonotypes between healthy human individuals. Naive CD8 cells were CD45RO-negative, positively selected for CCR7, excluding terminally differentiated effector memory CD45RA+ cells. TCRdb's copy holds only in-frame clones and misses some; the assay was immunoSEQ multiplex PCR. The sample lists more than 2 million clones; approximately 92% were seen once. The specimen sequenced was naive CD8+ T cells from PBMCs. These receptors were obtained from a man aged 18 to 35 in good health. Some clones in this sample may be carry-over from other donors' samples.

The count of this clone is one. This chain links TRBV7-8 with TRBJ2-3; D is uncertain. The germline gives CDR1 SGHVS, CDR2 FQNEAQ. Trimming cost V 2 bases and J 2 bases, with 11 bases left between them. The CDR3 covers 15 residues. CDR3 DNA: TGTGCCAGCAGCTTACATCCAGAGGCCACAGATACGCAGTATTTT. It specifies CASSLHPEATDTQYF.

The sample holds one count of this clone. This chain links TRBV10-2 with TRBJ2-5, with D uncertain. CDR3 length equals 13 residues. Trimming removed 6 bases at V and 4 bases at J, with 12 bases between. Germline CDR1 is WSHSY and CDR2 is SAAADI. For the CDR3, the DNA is TGCGCCAGCAGGCCACGGCCAGGAGAGACCCAGTACTTC. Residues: CASRPRPGETQYF.

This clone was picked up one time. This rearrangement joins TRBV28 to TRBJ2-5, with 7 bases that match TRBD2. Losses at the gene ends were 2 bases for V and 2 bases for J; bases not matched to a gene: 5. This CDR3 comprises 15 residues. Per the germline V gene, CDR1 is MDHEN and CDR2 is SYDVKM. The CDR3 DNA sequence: TGTGCCAGCAGTTTAGTCCTAGCGGAACAAGAGACCCAGTACTTC. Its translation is CASSLVLAEQETQYF.

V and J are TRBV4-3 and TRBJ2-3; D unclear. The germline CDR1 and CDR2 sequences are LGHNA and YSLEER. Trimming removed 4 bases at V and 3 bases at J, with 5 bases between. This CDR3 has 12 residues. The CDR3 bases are TGCGCCAGCAGCCCCACAACAGATACGCAGTATTTT. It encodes CASSPTTDTQYF.

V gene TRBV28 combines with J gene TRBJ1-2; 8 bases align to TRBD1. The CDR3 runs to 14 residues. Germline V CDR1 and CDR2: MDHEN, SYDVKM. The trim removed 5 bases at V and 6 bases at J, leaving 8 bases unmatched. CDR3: CASSPPPGGDGYTF. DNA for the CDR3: TGTGCCAGCAGTCCACCTCCAGGGGGCGATGGCTACACCTTC.

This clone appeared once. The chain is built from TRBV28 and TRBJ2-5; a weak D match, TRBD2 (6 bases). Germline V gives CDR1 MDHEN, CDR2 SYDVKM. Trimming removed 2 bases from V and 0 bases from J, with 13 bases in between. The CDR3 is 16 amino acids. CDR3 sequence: CASSLGLAMYQETQYF. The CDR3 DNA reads TGTGCCAGCAGTTTAGGGCTAGCGATGTACCAAGAGACCCAGTACTTC. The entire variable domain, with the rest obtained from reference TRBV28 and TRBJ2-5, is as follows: DVKVTQSSRYLVKRTGEKVFLECVQDMDHENMFWYRQDPGLGLRLIYFSYDVKMKEKGDIPEGYSVSREKKERFSLILESASTNQTSMYLCASSLGLAMYQETQYFGPGTRLLVL.

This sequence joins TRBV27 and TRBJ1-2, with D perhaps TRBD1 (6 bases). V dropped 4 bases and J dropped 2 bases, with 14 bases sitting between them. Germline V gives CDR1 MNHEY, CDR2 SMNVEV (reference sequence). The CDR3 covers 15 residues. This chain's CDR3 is CASSSGQRNNYGYTF. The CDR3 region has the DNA TGTGCCAGCAGTTCTGGACAGCGAAACAACTATGGCTACACCTTC.

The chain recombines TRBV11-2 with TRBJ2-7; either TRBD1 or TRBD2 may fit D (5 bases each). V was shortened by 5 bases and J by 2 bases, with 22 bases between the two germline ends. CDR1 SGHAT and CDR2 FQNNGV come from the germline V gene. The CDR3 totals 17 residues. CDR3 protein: CASSHFHGGMATYEQYF. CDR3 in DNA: TGTGCCAGCAGCCATTTCCATGGGGGAATGGCCACCTACGAGCAGTACTTC.

DNA of the CDR3: TGCGCCAGCAGCGGGGGTGAGACAGCCCTCTATGGCTACACCTTC. Translating it yields CASSGGETALYGYTF. The chain links TRBV5-1 to TRBJ1-2; the D gene is possibly TRBD1 (5 bases). Germline V gene data show CDR1 as SGHRS and CDR2 as YFSETQ. This CDR3 has 15 residues. Between the trimmed V and J ends, which lost 4 bases and 4 bases, there was a span of 17 bases.

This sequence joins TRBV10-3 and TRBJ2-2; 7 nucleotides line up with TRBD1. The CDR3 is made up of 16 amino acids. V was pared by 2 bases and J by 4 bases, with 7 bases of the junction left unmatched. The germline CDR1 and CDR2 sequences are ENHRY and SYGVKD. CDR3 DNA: TGTGCCATCAGTGAGCCGACGACAGGGTCCACCGGGGAGCTGTTTTTT. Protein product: CAISEPTTGSTGELFF.

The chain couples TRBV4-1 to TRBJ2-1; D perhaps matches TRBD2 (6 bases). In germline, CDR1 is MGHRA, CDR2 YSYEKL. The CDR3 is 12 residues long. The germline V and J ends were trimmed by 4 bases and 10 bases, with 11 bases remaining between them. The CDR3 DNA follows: TGCGCCAGCAGCCCCCGGGGGTTGGAGCAGTTCTTC. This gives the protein CASSPRGLEQFF.

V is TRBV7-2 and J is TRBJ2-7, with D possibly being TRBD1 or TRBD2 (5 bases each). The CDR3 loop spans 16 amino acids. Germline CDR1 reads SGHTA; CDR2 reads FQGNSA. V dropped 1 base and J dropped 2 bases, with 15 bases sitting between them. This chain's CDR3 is CASSLGGGVVTYEQYF. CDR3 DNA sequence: TGTGCCAGCAGCTTAGGTGGGGGAGTTGTTACCTACGAGCAGTACTTC.

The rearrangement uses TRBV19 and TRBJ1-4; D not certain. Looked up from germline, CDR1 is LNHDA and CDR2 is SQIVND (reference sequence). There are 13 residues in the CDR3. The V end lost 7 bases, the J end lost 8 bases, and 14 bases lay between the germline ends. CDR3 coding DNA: TGTGCCAGTAATTTCCGGGGTGGAGAAAAACTGTTTTTT. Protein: CASNFRGGEKLFF.

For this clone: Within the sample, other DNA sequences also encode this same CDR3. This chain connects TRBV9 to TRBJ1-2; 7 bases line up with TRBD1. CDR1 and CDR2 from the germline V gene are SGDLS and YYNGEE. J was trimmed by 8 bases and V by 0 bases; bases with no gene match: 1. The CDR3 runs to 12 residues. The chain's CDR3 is CASSVDRGGYTF. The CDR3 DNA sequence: TGTGCCAGCAGCGTAGACAGGGGCGGCTACACCTTC.

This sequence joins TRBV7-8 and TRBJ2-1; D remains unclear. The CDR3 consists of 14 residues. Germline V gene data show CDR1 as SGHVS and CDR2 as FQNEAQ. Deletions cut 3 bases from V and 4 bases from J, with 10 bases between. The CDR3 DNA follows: TGTGCCAGCAGCTTTGGGGATATTTACAATGAGCAGTTCTTC. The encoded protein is CASSFGDIYNEQFF.

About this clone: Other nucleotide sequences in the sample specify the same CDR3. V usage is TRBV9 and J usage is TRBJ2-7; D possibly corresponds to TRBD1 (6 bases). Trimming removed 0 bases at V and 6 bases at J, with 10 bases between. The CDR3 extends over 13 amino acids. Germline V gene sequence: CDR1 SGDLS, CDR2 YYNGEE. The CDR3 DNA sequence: TGTGCCAGCAGCGTAGAGGGCAGGGGCGAGCAGTACTTC. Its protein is CASSVEGRGEQYF.

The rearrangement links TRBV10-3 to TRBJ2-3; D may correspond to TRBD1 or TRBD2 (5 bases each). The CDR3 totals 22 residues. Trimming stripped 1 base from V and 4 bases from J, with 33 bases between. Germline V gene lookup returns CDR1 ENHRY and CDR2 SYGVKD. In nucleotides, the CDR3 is TGTGCCATCAGTGAGTTATCCCCCCCGCTCGGGGCGAGCCAAGAGAACGCAGATACGCAGTATTTT. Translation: CAISELSPPLGASQENADTQYF.

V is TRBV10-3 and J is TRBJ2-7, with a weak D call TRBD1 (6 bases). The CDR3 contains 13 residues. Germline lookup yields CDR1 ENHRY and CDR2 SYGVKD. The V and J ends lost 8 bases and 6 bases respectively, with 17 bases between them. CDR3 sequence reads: CAIGPLTGSEQYF. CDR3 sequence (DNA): TGTGCCATCGGTCCTTTAACAGGGTCCGAGCAGTACTTC.

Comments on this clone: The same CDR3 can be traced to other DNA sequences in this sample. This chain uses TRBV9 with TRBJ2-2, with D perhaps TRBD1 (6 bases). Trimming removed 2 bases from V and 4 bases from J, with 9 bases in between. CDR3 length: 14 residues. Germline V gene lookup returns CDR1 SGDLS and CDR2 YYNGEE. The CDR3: CASSVGGSTGELFF. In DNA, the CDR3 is TGTGCCAGCAGCGTTGGGGGCAGCACCGGGGAGCTGTTTTTT.

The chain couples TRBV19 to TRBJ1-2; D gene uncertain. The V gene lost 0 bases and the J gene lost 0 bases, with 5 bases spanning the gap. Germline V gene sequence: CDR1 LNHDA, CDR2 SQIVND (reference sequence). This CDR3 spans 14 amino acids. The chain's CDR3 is CASSIDGTNYGYTF. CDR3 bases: TGTGCCAGTAGTATAGACGGGACTAACTATGGCTACACCTTC.

The CDR3 here is CASSLVYEGNEQFF. The CDR3 DNA is TGTGCCAGCAGCTTAGTTTACGAGGGGAATGAGCAGTTCTTC. The chain is built from TRBV11-2 and TRBJ2-1; D tentatively reads TRBD1 or TRBD2 (5 bases each). The V and J ends lost 1 base and 7 bases respectively, with 11 bases between them. CDR1 is SGHAT, CDR2 FQNNGV, per germline. The CDR3 extends over 14 amino acids. The whole variable domain, remainder taken from reference TRBV11-2 and TRBJ2-1, is EAGVAQSPRYKIIEKRQSVAFWCNPISGHATLYWYQQILGQGPKLLIQFQNNGVVDDSQLPKDRFSAERLKGVDSTLKIQPAKLEDSAVYLCASSLVYEGNEQFFGPGTRLTVL.

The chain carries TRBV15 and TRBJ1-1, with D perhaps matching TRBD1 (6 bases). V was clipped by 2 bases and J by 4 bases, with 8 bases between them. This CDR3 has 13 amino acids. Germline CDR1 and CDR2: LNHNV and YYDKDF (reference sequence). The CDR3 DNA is TGTGCCACCAGCAGACAAGGGGGCACTGAAGCTTTCTTT. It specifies CATSRQGGTEAFF.

The CDR3 DNA reads TGTGCCAGTAGTATCAACAGCGTCTATGGCTACACCTTC. Encoded protein: CASSINSVYGYTF. The chain combines TRBV19 with TRBJ1-2; D is unclear. The germline CDR1 and CDR2 sequences are LNHDA and SQIVND (reference sequence). The CDR3 extends over 13 amino acids. V lost 3 bases and J lost 4, with 9 bases in between.

The CDR3 DNA reads TGTGCCACCAAGTCGGTAACATTACTAGCCAAAAACATTCAGTACTTC. Residues: CATKSVTLLAKNIQYF. The chain joins TRBV28 to TRBJ2-4; D is undetermined. This CDR3 region has 16 residues. The V end lost 10 bases, the J end lost 0 bases, and 19 bases lay between the germline ends. Per germline, CDR1 MDHEN and CDR2 SYDVKM.